This is a list of T cell receptor beta chains from one sample in a study. Via MiXCR, TCRdb re-called the 5' RACE reads, giving one row per CDR3 protein. The profile shows about 41,000 distinct CDR3 sequences, 25% to 30% of them singletons. What was sequenced was memory CD4+ T cells sorted from a lymph node. The receptors stem from a female donor with breast cancer. The CDR3 runs from the conserved cysteine through the conserved F or W. The order of the fields is D gene, J gene, V gene, clone size, CDR3 DNA, CDR3 protein. A D gene is named only where the DNA matches it firmly. Expanded clones get a size class; other rows say once, few or many, or leave the size out.

d_gene: .; j_gene: TRBJ1-5; v_gene: TRBV11-2; abundance: .; CDR3nt: TGTGCCAGCAGCGTACGGGGAGGCAATCAGCCCCAGCATTTT; CDR3aa: CASSVRGGNQPQHF
d_gene: .; j_gene: TRBJ1-2; v_gene: TRBV11-2; abundance: few; CDR3nt: TGTGCCAGCAGCTTTCAGGGTGGCGGCTACACCTTC; CDR3aa: CASSFQGGGYTF
d_gene: TRBD2; j_gene: TRBJ2-1; v_gene: TRBV19; abundance: once; CDR3nt: TGTGCCAGTAGTTCCGGGGGGACCCATTTC; CDR3aa: CASSSGGTHF
d_gene: TRBD1; j_gene: TRBJ1-4; v_gene: TRBV4-2; abundance: few; CDR3nt: TGTGCCAGCAGCCAAGGTCTCAGGGGGCGGCTTAATGAAAAACTGTTTTTT; CDR3aa: CASSQGLRGRLNEKLFF
d_gene: .; j_gene: TRBJ1-1; v_gene: TRBV6-5; abundance: few; CDR3nt: TGTGCCAGCAGCCTGGGAGGGTCTGGTGAAGCTTTCTTT; CDR3aa: CASSLGGSGEAFF
d_gene: .; j_gene: TRBJ2-7; v_gene: TRBV4-1; abundance: many; CDR3nt: TGCGCCAGCAGCCAAGTGGGTTCCTACGAGCAGTACTTC; CDR3aa: CASSQVGSYEQYF
d_gene: TRBD1; j_gene: TRBJ2-4; v_gene: TRBV3-1; abundance: few; CDR3nt: TGTGCCAGCAGCCAACCGGGACAGGGCAACATTCAGTACTTC; CDR3aa: CASSQPGQGNIQYF
d_gene: TRBD1; j_gene: TRBJ2-3; v_gene: TRBV20-1; abundance: .; CDR3nt: TGCAGTGCTAGAGATGACAGGGGCACAGATACGCAGTATTTT; CDR3aa: CSARDDRGTDTQYF
d_gene: .; j_gene: TRBJ2-3; v_gene: TRBV7-2; abundance: many; CDR3nt: TGTGCCAGCAGCCCTCAATCAGATACGCAGTATTTT; CDR3aa: CASSPQSDTQYF
d_gene: .; j_gene: TRBJ1-1; v_gene: TRBV30; abundance: .; CDR3nt: TGTGCCTGGAGTGTACCGAGGACTGAAGCTTTCTTT; CDR3aa: CAWSVPRTEAFF
d_gene: .; j_gene: TRBJ2-7; v_gene: TRBV28; abundance: .; CDR3nt: TGTGCCAGCAGTCTGACAGGACGGGTGGTGCAGTACTTC; CDR3aa: CASSLTGRVVQYF
d_gene: .; j_gene: TRBJ2-6; v_gene: TRBV5-4; abundance: .; CDR3nt: TGTGCCAGCAGCCTCCCCACCGGAGGGGCCAACGTCCTGACTTTC; CDR3aa: CASSLPTGGANVLTF
d_gene: TRBD2; j_gene: TRBJ2-1; v_gene: TRBV28; abundance: few; CDR3nt: TGTGCCAGCAGTCTTAGGACTAGCCGGAGTGAGCAGTTCTTC; CDR3aa: CASSLRTSRSEQFF
d_gene: TRBD2; j_gene: TRBJ2-7; v_gene: TRBV3-1; abundance: .; CDR3nt: TGTGCCAGCAGCCGCGGGACTAGTAACGAGCAGTACTTC; CDR3aa: CASSRGTSNEQYF
d_gene: .; j_gene: TRBJ2-1; v_gene: TRBV29-1; abundance: few; CDR3nt: TGCAGCGTAGCAGACGGGCTGGGGAATGAGCAGTTCTTC; CDR3aa: CSVADGLGNEQFF
d_gene: .; j_gene: TRBJ2-7; v_gene: TRBV30; abundance: .; CDR3nt: TGTGCCTGGAGTGTACCGGATTACGAGCAGTACTTC; CDR3aa: CAWSVPDYEQYF
d_gene: .; j_gene: TRBJ1-1; v_gene: TRBV9; abundance: .; CDR3nt: TGTGCCAGCAGCGTAGATGGAAGCCCCACTGAAGCTTTCTTT; CDR3aa: CASSVDGSPTEAFF
d_gene: TRBD1; j_gene: TRBJ2-2; v_gene: TRBV11-3; abundance: once; CDR3nt: TGTGCCAGCAGCCCCCGGGACAGGGCGGGAACCGGGGAGCTGTTTTTT; CDR3aa: CASSPRDRAGTGELFF
d_gene: TRBD2; j_gene: TRBJ2-5; v_gene: TRBV6-5; abundance: .; CDR3nt: TGTGCCAGCAGAGGGACTAACCAAGAGACCCAGTACTTC; CDR3aa: CASRGTNQETQYF
d_gene: .; j_gene: TRBJ2-3; v_gene: TRBV27; abundance: .; CDR3nt: TGTGCCAGCAGCCGCCAGGGTCCCACAGACACGCAGTATTTT; CDR3aa: CASSRQGPTDTQYF
d_gene: .; j_gene: TRBJ2-2; v_gene: TRBV5-1; abundance: .; CDR3nt: TGCGCCAGCACCCAGGAAAATGGGGCCACCGGGGAGCTGTTTTTT; CDR3aa: CASTQENGATGELFF
d_gene: .; j_gene: TRBJ2-5; v_gene: TRBV5-1; abundance: few; CDR3nt: TGCGCCAGCAGCTTGCAGGCAGGGAGGGAGACCCAGTACTTC; CDR3aa: CASSLQAGRETQYF
d_gene: .; j_gene: TRBJ2-6; v_gene: TRBV9; abundance: few; CDR3nt: TGTGCCAGCAGCCCCCCCCAAAACAACGTCCTGACTTTC; CDR3aa: CASSPPQNNVLTF
d_gene: .; j_gene: TRBJ1-3; v_gene: TRBV15; abundance: .; CDR3nt: TGTGCCACCAGCAGTTCAGCCAGCTCTGGAAACACCATATATTTT; CDR3aa: CATSSSASSGNTIYF
d_gene: TRBD1; j_gene: TRBJ1-6; v_gene: TRBV6-5; abundance: medium-sized; CDR3nt: TGTGCCAGCCAAAGACAGGGGCAATCACCCCTCCACTTT; CDR3aa: CASQRQGQSPLHF
d_gene: TRBD2; j_gene: TRBJ2-1; v_gene: TRBV7-3; abundance: .; CDR3nt: TGTGCCAGCAGCCCCCTTGAGGTAGCGGGAGGGCCAAGGGCCTACAATGAGCAGTTCTTC; CDR3aa: CASSPLEVAGGPRAYNEQFF
d_gene: TRBD1; j_gene: TRBJ1-6; v_gene: TRBV20-1; abundance: .; CDR3nt: TGCAGTGCAACCAGGGGGCGCGATAATTCACCCCTCCACTTT; CDR3aa: CSATRGRDNSPLHF
d_gene: TRBD1; j_gene: TRBJ1-4; v_gene: TRBV18; abundance: few; CDR3nt: TGTGCCAGCTCTAGACAGGGAAGTGATGAAAAACTGTTTTTT; CDR3aa: CASSRQGSDEKLFF
d_gene: .; j_gene: TRBJ2-3; v_gene: TRBV7-9; abundance: .; CDR3nt: TGTGCCAGCAGCCAGGTTAACACAGATACGCAGTATTTT; CDR3aa: CASSQVNTDTQYF
d_gene: .; j_gene: TRBJ2-7; v_gene: TRBV27; abundance: few; CDR3nt: TGTGCCAGCAGTTTCCTTGGGTCCCGGTACGGGCAGTACTTC; CDR3aa: CASSFLGSRYGQYF
d_gene: .; j_gene: TRBJ2-3; v_gene: TRBV6-2/TRBV6-3; abundance: .; CDR3nt: TGTGCCAGCAACGAAAATATTTCCCCTACAGATACGCAGTATTTT; CDR3aa: CASNENISPTDTQYF
d_gene: TRBD1; j_gene: TRBJ2-1; v_gene: TRBV5-1; abundance: few; CDR3nt: TGCGCCAGCAGCTTGAGAGGGGGCGGAAGCAATGAGCAGTTCTTC; CDR3aa: CASSLRGGGSNEQFF
d_gene: .; j_gene: TRBJ2-1; v_gene: TRBV9; abundance: .; CDR3nt: TGTGCCAGCAGCGTTGGAGGGGGGGGCGGCTATGAGCAGTTCTTC; CDR3aa: CASSVGGGGGYEQFF
d_gene: TRBD2; j_gene: TRBJ2-7; v_gene: TRBV27; abundance: .; CDR3nt: TGTGCCAGCGCCAGCGGGGCCAGATCCTACGAGCAGTACTTC; CDR3aa: CASASGARSYEQYF
d_gene: .; j_gene: TRBJ1-2; v_gene: TRBV5-1; abundance: few; CDR3nt: TGCGCCAGCAGCTTGGCCGGGACGGGAGGTGGCTACACCTTC; CDR3aa: CASSLAGTGGGYTF
d_gene: .; j_gene: TRBJ1-1; v_gene: TRBV27; abundance: .; CDR3nt: TGTGCCAGCGGGAGACCTGGGAACACTGAAGCTTTCTTT; CDR3aa: CASGRPGNTEAFF
d_gene: TRBD1; j_gene: TRBJ1-2; v_gene: TRBV5-1; abundance: .; CDR3nt: TGCACCAGCAGCGACGACAGGGGGACATATGGCTACACCTTC; CDR3aa: CTSSDDRGTYGYTF
d_gene: .; j_gene: TRBJ2-1; v_gene: TRBV20-1; abundance: .; CDR3nt: TGCAGTGGAGGGGAGCGGACACGCCCCCTTGACAATGAGCAGTTCTTC; CDR3aa: CSGGERTRPLDNEQFF
d_gene: .; j_gene: TRBJ2-7; v_gene: TRBV4-2; abundance: few; CDR3nt: TGTGCCAGCACCCCGCGTGGGGGGTCCTACGAGCAGTACTTC; CDR3aa: CASTPRGGSYEQYF
d_gene: .; j_gene: TRBJ2-1; v_gene: TRBV2; abundance: few; CDR3nt: TGTGCCAGCAGTGATCCTAGCTTGGTCTACAATGAGCAGTTCTTC; CDR3aa: CASSDPSLVYNEQFF
d_gene: .; j_gene: TRBJ2-1; v_gene: TRBV7-9; abundance: few; CDR3nt: TGTGCCAGCAGCTTAGTCAGGGCCTCCTACAATGAGCAGTTCTTC; CDR3aa: CASSLVRASYNEQFF
d_gene: TRBD1; j_gene: TRBJ2-7; v_gene: TRBV6-1; abundance: few; CDR3nt: TGTGCCAGCAGTGCGGGACAGGGGACCGAGCAGTACTTC; CDR3aa: CASSAGQGTEQYF
d_gene: .; j_gene: TRBJ1-1; v_gene: TRBV20-1; abundance: .; CDR3nt: TGCAGTGCTCTCTCAGGTAGCCCGAACACTGAAGCTTTCTTT; CDR3aa: CSALSGSPNTEAFF
d_gene: .; j_gene: TRBJ2-4; v_gene: TRBV6-5; abundance: few; CDR3nt: TGTGCCAGCAGGGGGGTTGGAACGGGGACCAAAAACATTCAGTACTTC; CDR3aa: CASRGVGTGTKNIQYF
d_gene: .; j_gene: TRBJ1-6; v_gene: TRBV6-1; abundance: .; CDR3nt: TGTGCCAGCAGTGAGGCAGTGTTTTCACCCCTCCACTTT; CDR3aa: CASSEAVFSPLHF
d_gene: .; j_gene: TRBJ2-1; v_gene: TRBV24-1; abundance: few; CDR3nt: TGTGCCACCAGTGATTTTGTCGGGGGCCAGCAGTTCTTC; CDR3aa: CATSDFVGGQQFF
d_gene: .; j_gene: TRBJ1-5; v_gene: TRBV4-1; abundance: few; CDR3nt: TGCGCCAGCAGCCAGCGGGGATATGGCAATCAGCCCCAGCATTTT; CDR3aa: CASSQRGYGNQPQHF
d_gene: .; j_gene: TRBJ1-5; v_gene: TRBV6-5; abundance: few; CDR3nt: TGTGCCAGCAGTTATGGTAGCAATCAGCCCCAGCATTTT; CDR3aa: CASSYGSNQPQHF
d_gene: .; j_gene: TRBJ1-3; v_gene: TRBV9; abundance: few; CDR3nt: TGTGCCAGCAGCGTAGTTGGGGATTACGGAAACACCATATATTTT; CDR3aa: CASSVVGDYGNTIYF
d_gene: .; j_gene: TRBJ1-3; v_gene: TRBV7-9; abundance: .; CDR3nt: TGTGCCAGCAGCTTAGTCCAGGGAGCGGGAGGAAACACCATATATTTT; CDR3aa: CASSLVQGAGGNTIYF
d_gene: .; j_gene: TRBJ2-7; v_gene: TRBV20-1; abundance: few; CDR3nt: TGCAGTGCTTATGGGGGAAGAAGGTACGAGCAGTACTTC; CDR3aa: CSAYGGRRYEQYF
d_gene: TRBD1; j_gene: TRBJ1-4; v_gene: TRBV30; abundance: .; CDR3nt: TGTGCCTGGAGACCAGGGGGCGCGGGTGAAAAACTGTTTTTT; CDR3aa: CAWRPGGAGEKLFF
d_gene: .; j_gene: TRBJ2-7; v_gene: TRBV18; abundance: .; CDR3nt: TGTGCCAGCTCACTCAGGTTAAGCTCCTACGAGCAGTACTTC; CDR3aa: CASSLRLSSYEQYF
d_gene: TRBD1; j_gene: TRBJ2-2; v_gene: TRBV27; abundance: .; CDR3nt: TGTGCCAGCAGCTCGACAGGGTTTGTAACCGGGGAGCTGTTTTTT; CDR3aa: CASSSTGFVTGELFF